A selection of T cell receptor beta chains follows, all from one sample in a study of blood T cell repertoires in COVID-19. Clones were sequenced by immunoSEQ multiplex PCR, and TCRdb holds only the in-frame ones, with some missing. The sample holds about 260,000 clones, under 90% seen once. The sequencing input was peripheral blood. These receptors came from a woman aged 45-59 years who had recovered from COVID-19. Each CDR3 is given with its conserved first and last residue. A D gene is named only where the DNA matches it firmly. Clone size is stated in some rows and not others, as once, few, many or a class when expanded.

j_call,d_call,clone_size,v_call,cdr3_nt,cdr3_aa
TRBJ2-6,TRBD1,NA,TRBV6-6,TGTGCCAGCAGCCGACAGGGGGCGGGTGCCCTCTCTGGGGCCAACGTCCTGACTTTC,CASSRQGAGALSGANVLTF
TRBJ2-5,NA,NA,TRBV6-1,TGTGCCAGCAGTGAAGTGGCAGGGCAAGAGACCCAGTACTTC,CASSEVAGQETQYF
TRBJ2-4,NA,NA,TRBV18,TGTGCCAGCTCAGCGGGACAGCTTTTGCTAGCCAAAAACATTCAGTACTTC,CASSAGQLLLAKNIQYF
TRBJ1-1,NA,NA,TRBV29-1,TGCAGCGTTGGAGGTTCGGGGAACACTGAAGCTTTCTTT,CSVGGSGNTEAFF
TRBJ2-7,TRBD1,NA,TRBV5-6,TGTGCCAGCAGCCTGGACAGGGGAGACGAGCAGTACTTC,CASSLDRGDEQYF
TRBJ2-6,NA,NA,TRBV19,TGTGCCAGTAGTATAGAGGCAGGGCGGTCTGGGGCCAACGTCCTGACTTTC,CASSIEAGRSGANVLTF
TRBJ1-2,TRBD1,NA,TRBV4-3,TGCGCCAGCAGCCAAGAAGGGACAGGGGGCGCTAACTATGGCTACACCTTC,CASSQEGTGGANYGYTF
TRBJ1-2,NA,NA,TRBV28,TGTGCCAGCAGCCAGGGAGGGAATGGCTACACCTTC,CASSQGGNGYTF
TRBJ1-1,NA,NA,TRBV10-2,TGCGCCAGCAGTGAGGGCAGGTGGAACACTGAAGCTTTCTTT,CASSEGRWNTEAFF
TRBJ1-2,TRBD1,NA,TRBV10-3,TGTGCCATCCGGGGACAGGGCGGGTATGGCTACACCTTC,CAIRGQGGYGYTF
TRBJ1-5,NA,NA,TRBV28,TGTGCCAGCAGTTGGGGGGGGACGGGTCAGCCCCAGCATTTT,CASSWGGTGQPQHF
TRBJ2-3,TRBD2,NA,TRBV5-5,TGTGCCAGCAGCTTGACTAGCGGGAAGGGAGATACGCAGTATTTT,CASSLTSGKGDTQYF
TRBJ2-7,TRBD1,NA,TRBV28,TGTGCCAGCAGTCGACAGGGCTTTGGCTACGAGCAGTACTTC,CASSRQGFGYEQYF
TRBJ2-6,NA,NA,TRBV28,TGTGCCAGCAGTCCACCCCTACTCTCTGGGGCCAACGTCCTGACTTTC,CASSPPLLSGANVLTF
TRBJ2-5,NA,NA,TRBV6-4,TGTGCCAGCAGCAGGGAGGCCCAGTACTTC,CASSREAQYF
TRBJ1-5,NA,NA,TRBV19,TGTGCCAGTACCCCTCGGGGGGATGCGCAGCCCCAGCATTTT,CASTPRGDAQPQHF
TRBJ2-7,NA,NA,TRBV4-1,TGCGCCAGCAGCCAAGAGGGGGGAAAGCAGTACTTC,CASSQEGGKQYF
TRBJ1-5,NA,NA,TRBV12-3/TRBV12-4,TGTGCCAGCAGCCCGGCGGGGAATCAGCCCCAGCATTTT,CASSPAGNQPQHF
TRBJ1-1,NA,NA,TRBV7-3,TGTGCCAGCAGCCCCTCCCCCGGGTTAGGAGCTTTCTTT,CASSPSPGLGAFF
TRBJ2-2,NA,few,TRBV10-3,TGTGCCATCAGTGAGCCGAACCAGGGAAAAGGTTCGAACACCGGGGAGCTGTTTTTT,CAISEPNQGKGSNTGELFF
TRBJ2-1,TRBD2,NA,TRBV10-3,TGTGCCACGACGACTAGCGGTCCTAACAATGAGCAGTTCTTC,CATTTSGPNNEQFF
TRBJ2-1,TRBD2,NA,TRBV6-4,TGTGCCAGCAGTGAGACTAGCGGGAATGAGCAGTTCTTC,CASSETSGNEQFF
TRBJ2-2,TRBD2,NA,TRBV5-4,TGTGCCAGCAGCTTGGGGGCGGGAGGAGGGACCGGGGAGCTGTTTTTT,CASSLGAGGGTGELFF
TRBJ2-4,TRBD2,few,TRBV28,TGTGCCAGCAGTCCAACTAGCGGGATAGGGAACATTCAGTACTTC,CASSPTSGIGNIQYF
TRBJ2-7,TRBD1,NA,TRBV3-1/TRBV3-2,TGTGCCAGCAGCCAGGCAGGGGGCCCATACGAGCAGTACTTC,CASSQAGGPYEQYF
TRBJ2-1,NA,NA,TRBV11-2,TGTGCCAGCAGCTTAAGTCCACGGGAGCCCCACAATGAGCAGTTCTTC,CASSLSPREPHNEQFF
TRBJ2-3,TRBD2,NA,TRBV14,TGTGCCAGCAGCCAAGGGGCAACTAGCGGGAACACAGATACGCAGTATTTT,CASSQGATSGNTDTQYF
TRBJ1-2,NA,NA,TRBV7-2,TGTGCCAGCAGCTCCCGGGGGGGGGCAGGGCAAGGCTACACCTTC,CASSSRGGAGQGYTF
TRBJ2-5,TRBD2,NA,TRBV7-3,TGTGCCAGCAGCCCCGGACTAGCGGGGGGTGAGACCCAGTACTTC,CASSPGLAGGETQYF
TRBJ2-1,TRBD1,once,TRBV4-3,TGCGCCAGCAGCCAAGGACAGGGATCCTACAATGAGCAGTTCTTC,CASSQGQGSYNEQFF
TRBJ1-1,TRBD1,NA,TRBV6-6,TGTGCCAGCGGAAACAGGGGCTTGAACACTGAAGCTTTCTTT,CASGNRGLNTEAFF
TRBJ1-6,NA,NA,TRBV6-4,TGTGCCAGCAGTGATACAGGGAGCTCACCCCTCCACTTT,CASSDTGSSPLHF
TRBJ1-2,NA,NA,TRBV18,TGTGCCAGTCGACCAGGGATAACAAACTATGGCTACACCTTC,CASRPGITNYGYTF
TRBJ1-2,NA,NA,TRBV28,TGTGCCAGCAGTCCACCAGGGTATGGCTACACCTTC,CASSPPGYGYTF
TRBJ2-3,NA,NA,TRBV6-1,TGTGCCAGCAGTGAACAGGGGACCGTCGCAGATACGCAGTATTTT,CASSEQGTVADTQYF
TRBJ1-1,NA,NA,TRBV9,TGTGCCAGCAGCGTAGGCACAGGGCTGGGGAACACTGAAGCTTTCTTT,CASSVGTGLGNTEAFF
TRBJ1-2,NA,many,TRBV19,TGTGCCAGTAGTTTGGGACTCTCGAACTATGGCTACACCTTC,CASSLGLSNYGYTF
TRBJ2-6,NA,NA,TRBV19,TGTGCCAGTAGTATGGTACAGGTGTCTGGGGCCAACGTCCTGACTTTC,CASSMVQVSGANVLTF
TRBJ1-3,NA,NA,TRBV18,TGTGCCAGCTCACCACCAGCCTCCTACTCTGGAAACACCATATATTTT,CASSPPASYSGNTIYF
TRBJ1-4,NA,once,TRBV28,TGTGCCAGCAGGAGACAGGCCGTTGAAAAACTGTTTTTT,CASRRQAVEKLFF
TRBJ1-4,NA,NA,TRBV5-5,TGTGCCAGCAGCTTGGGGGTAGGGGTTGAAAAACTGTTTTTT,CASSLGVGVEKLFF
TRBJ1-5,NA,NA,TRBV7-3,TGTGCCAGCAGCTTAATGGCCCAGGATAGCAATCAGCCCCAGCATTTT,CASSLMAQDSNQPQHF
TRBJ2-7,TRBD1,once,TRBV7-2,TGTGCCAGCAGCTTTCGGCCGGGACAGTCCTACGAGCAGTACTTC,CASSFRPGQSYEQYF
TRBJ2-1,TRBD2,NA,TRBV5-6,TGTGCCAGCAGCCAATTACTAGCGGGGCCTAATGAGCAGTTCTTC,CASSQLLAGPNEQFF
TRBJ2-7,NA,NA,TRBV18,TGTGCCAGCTCACCCTCGGGGGATTCCTACGAGCAGTACTTC,CASSPSGDSYEQYF
TRBJ2-3,NA,NA,TRBV24-1,TGTGCCACCAGTGATTTGGCAACATCAGATACGCAGTATTTT,CATSDLATSDTQYF